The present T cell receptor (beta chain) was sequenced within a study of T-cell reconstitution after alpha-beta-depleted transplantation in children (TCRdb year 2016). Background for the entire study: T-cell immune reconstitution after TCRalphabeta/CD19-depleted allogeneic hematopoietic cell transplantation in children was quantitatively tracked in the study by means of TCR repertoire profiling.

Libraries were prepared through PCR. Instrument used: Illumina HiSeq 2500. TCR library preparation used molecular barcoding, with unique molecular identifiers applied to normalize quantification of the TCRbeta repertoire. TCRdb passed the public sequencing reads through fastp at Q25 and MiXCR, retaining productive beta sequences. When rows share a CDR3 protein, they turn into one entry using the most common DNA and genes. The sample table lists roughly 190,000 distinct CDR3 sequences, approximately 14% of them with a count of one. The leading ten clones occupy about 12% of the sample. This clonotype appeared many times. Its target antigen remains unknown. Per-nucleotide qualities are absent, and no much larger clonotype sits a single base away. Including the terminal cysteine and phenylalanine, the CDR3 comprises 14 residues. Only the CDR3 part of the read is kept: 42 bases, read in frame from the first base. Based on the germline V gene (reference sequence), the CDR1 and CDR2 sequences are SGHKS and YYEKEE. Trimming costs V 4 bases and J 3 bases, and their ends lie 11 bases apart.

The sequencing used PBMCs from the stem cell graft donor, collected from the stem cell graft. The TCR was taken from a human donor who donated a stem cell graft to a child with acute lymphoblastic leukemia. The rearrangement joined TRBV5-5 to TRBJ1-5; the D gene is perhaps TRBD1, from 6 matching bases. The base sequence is TGTGCCAGCAGCCTTCACAGGGACAATCAGCCCCAGCATTTT. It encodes CASSLHRDNQPQHF.